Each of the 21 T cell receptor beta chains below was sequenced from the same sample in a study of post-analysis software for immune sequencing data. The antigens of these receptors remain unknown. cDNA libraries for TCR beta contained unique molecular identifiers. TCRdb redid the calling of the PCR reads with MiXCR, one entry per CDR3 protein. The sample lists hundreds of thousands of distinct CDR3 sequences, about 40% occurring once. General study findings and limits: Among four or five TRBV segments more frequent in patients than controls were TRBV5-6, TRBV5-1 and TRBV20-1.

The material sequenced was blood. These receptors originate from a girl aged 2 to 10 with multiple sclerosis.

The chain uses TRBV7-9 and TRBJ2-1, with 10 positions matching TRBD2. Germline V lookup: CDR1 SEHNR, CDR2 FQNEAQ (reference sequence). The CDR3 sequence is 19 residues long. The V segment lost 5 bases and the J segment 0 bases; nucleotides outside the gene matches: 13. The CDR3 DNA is TGTGCCAGCAGCCCACGGACTAGCGGAGCTCGGAGCTCCTACAATGAGCAGTTCTTC. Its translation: CASSPRTSGARSSYNEQFF.

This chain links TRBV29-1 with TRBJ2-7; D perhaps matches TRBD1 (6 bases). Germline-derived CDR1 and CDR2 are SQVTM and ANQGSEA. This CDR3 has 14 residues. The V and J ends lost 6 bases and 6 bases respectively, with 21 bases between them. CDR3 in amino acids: CSVRTGSELGEQYF. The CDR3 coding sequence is TGCAGCGTGCGAACAGGGTCGGAGTTAGGCGAGCAGTACTTC.

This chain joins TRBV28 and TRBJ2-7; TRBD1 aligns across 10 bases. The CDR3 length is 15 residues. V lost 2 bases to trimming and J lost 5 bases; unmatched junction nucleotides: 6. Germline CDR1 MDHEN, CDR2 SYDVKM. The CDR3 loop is CASSLRDRGSDEQYF. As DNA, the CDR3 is TGTGCCAGCAGTTTACGGGACAGGGGTAGCGACGAGCAGTACTTC.

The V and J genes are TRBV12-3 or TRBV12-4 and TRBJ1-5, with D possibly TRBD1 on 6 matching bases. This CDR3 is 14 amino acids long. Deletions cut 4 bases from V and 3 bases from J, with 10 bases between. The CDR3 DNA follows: TGTGCCAGCAGTTCACAGGGAATCAATCAGCCCCAGCATTTT. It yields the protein CASSSQGINQPQHF.

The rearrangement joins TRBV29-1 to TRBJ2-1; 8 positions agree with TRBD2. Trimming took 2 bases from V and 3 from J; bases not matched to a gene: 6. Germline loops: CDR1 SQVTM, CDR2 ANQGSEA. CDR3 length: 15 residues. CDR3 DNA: TGCAGCGTTGAACCTGCTAGCGGGTACTACAATGAGCAGTTCTTC. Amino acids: CSVEPASGYYNEQFF.

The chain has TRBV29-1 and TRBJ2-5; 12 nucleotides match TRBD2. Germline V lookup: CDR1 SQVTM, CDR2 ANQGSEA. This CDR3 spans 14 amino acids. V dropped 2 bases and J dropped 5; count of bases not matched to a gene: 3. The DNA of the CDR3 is TGCAGCGTTGAACTAGCGGGAGGGGGCGAGACCCAGTACTTC. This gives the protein CSVELAGGGETQYF.

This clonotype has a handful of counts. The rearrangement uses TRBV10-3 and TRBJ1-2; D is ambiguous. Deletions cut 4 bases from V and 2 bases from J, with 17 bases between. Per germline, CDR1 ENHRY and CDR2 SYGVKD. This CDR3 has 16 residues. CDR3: CAISGEGRRTNYGYTF. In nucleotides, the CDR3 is TGTGCCATCAGTGGGGAAGGACGGCGTACCAACTATGGCTACACCTTC.

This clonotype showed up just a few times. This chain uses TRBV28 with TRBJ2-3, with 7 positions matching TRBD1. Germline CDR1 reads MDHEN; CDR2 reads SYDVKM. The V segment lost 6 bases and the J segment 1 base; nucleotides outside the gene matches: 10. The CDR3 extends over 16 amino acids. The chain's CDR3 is CASSPLGQGGTDTQYF. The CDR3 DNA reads TGTGCCAGCAGCCCCCTCGGGCAGGGGGGCACAGATACGCAGTATTTT.

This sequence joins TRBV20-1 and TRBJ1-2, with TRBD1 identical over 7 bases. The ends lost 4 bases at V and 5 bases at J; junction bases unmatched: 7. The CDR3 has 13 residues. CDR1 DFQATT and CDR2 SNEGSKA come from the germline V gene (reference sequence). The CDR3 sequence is CSATRTGFYGYTF. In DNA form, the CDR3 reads TGCAGTGCTACTAGGACAGGTTTTTATGGCTACACCTTC.

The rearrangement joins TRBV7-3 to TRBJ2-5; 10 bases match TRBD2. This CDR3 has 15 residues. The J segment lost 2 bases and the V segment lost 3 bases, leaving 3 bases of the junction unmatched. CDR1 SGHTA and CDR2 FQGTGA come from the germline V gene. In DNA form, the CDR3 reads TGTGCCAGCAGCTTGTCGACTAGCGGGCAAGAGACCCAGTACTTC. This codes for CASSLSTSGQETQYF. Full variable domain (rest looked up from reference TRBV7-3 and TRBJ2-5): GAGVSQTPSNKVTEKGKYVELRCDPISGHTALYWYRQSLGQGPEFLIYFQGTGAADDSGLPNDRFFAVRPEGSVSTLKIQRTERGDSAVYLCASSLSTSGQETQYFGPGTRLLVL.

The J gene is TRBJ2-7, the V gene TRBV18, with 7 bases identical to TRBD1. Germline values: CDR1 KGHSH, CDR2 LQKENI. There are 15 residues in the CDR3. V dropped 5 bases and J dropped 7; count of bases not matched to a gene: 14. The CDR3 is CASSLTGTVVREQYF. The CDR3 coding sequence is TGTGCCAGCTCATTGACCGGGACAGTGGTTAGGGAGCAGTACTTC.

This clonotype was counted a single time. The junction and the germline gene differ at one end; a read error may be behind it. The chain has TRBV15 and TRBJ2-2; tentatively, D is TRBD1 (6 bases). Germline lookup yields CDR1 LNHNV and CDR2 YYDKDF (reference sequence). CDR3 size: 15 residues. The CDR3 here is CATSRVPDRTGERFF. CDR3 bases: TGTGCCACCAGCAGAGTCCCGGACAGAACCGGGGAGCGGTTTTTT.

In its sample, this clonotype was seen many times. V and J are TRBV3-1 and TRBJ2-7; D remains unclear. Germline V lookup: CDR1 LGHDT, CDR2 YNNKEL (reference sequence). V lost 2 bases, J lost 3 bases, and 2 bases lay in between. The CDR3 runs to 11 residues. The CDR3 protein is CASSQYYEQYF. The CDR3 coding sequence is TGTGCCAGCAGCCAATACTACGAGCAGTACTTC.

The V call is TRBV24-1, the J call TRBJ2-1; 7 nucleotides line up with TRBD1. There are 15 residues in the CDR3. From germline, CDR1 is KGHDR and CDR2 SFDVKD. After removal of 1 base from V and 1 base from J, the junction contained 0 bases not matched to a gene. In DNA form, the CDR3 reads TGTGCCACCAGTGATTTACAGGGGTCCTACAATGAGCAGTTCTTC. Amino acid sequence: CATSDLQGSYNEQFF.

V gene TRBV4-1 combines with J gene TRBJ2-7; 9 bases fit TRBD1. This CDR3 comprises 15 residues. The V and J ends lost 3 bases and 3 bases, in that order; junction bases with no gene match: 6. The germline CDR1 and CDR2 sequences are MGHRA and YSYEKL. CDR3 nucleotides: TGCGCCAGCAGCCACCTCTCGGACAGGGGCTACGAGCAGTACTTC. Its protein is CASSHLSDRGYEQYF.

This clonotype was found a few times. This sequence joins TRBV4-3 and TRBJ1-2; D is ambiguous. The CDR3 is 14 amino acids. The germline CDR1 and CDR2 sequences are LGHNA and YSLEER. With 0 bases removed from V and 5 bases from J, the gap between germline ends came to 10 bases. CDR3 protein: CASSQDLRPYGYTF. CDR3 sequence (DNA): TGCGCCAGCAGCCAAGATCTGAGGCCGTATGGCTACACCTTC.

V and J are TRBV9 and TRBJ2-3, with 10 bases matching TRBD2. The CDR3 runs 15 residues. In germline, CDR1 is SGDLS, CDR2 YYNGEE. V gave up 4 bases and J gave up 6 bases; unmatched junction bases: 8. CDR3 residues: CASSPLLAGKDTQYF. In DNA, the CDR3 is TGTGCCAGCAGCCCACTACTAGCGGGAAAGGATACGCAGTATTTT. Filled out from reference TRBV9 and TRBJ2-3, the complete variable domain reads DSGVTQTPKHLITATGQRVTLRCSPRSGDLSVYWYQQSLDQGLQFLIQYYNGEERAKGNILERFSAQQFPDLHSELNLSSLELGDSALYFCASSPLLAGKDTQYFGPGTRLTVL.

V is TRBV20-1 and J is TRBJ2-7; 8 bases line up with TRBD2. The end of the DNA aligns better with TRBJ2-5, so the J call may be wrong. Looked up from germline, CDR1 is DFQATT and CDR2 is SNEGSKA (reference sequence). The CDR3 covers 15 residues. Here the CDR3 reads CSARAGLAGAETQYF. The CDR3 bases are TGCAGTGCTAGAGCCGGGCTAGCGGGCGCGGAGACCCAGTACTTC.

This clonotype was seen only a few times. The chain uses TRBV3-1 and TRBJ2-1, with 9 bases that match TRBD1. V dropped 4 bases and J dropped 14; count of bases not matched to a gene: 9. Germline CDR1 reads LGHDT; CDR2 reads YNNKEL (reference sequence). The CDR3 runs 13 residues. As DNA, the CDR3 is TGTGCCAGCAGCCCAAAACGGGACAGGGTAAAGTTCTTC. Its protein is CASSPKRDRVKFF.

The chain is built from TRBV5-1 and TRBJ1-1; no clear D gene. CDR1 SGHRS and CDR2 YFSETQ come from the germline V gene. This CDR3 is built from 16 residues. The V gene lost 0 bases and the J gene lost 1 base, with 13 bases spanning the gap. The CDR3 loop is CASSLAPVIKNTEAFF. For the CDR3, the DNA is TGCGCCAGCAGCTTGGCGCCAGTAATTAAGAACACTGAAGCTTTCTTT.

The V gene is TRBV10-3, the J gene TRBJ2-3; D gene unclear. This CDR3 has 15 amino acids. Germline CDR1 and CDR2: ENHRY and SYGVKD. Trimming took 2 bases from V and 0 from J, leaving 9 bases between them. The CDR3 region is CAISERSTSTDTQYF. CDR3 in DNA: TGTGCCATCAGTGAGCGTTCGACTAGCACAGATACGCAGTATTTT.